The T cell receptor (beta chain) described here comes from a study of OX40 agonist ivuxolimab in advanced cancers. Per the germline V gene, CDR1 is MNHEY and CDR2 is SVGAGI. V dropped 2 bases and J dropped 6 bases, with 8 bases sitting between them. The CDR3 runs 13 residues. Using immunoSEQ multiplex PCR, the repertoire was profiled, and TCRdb retains in-frame clones only, with some absent. In the table there are roughly 49,000 clones, around nine tenths of which are singletons. The sequences come from CD4+ or CD8+ T cells sorted from blood, collected in a trial of the OX40 agonist ivuxolimab. The source is an adult with an advanced solid tumor such as melanoma, head and neck, liver or kidney cancer. This chain joins TRBV6-5 and TRBJ1-5; D remains ambiguous. The CDR3 nucleotides are TGTGCCAGCAGTTACCTAGTGGGTCAGCCCCAGCATTTT. Translation gives CASSYLVGQPQHF.